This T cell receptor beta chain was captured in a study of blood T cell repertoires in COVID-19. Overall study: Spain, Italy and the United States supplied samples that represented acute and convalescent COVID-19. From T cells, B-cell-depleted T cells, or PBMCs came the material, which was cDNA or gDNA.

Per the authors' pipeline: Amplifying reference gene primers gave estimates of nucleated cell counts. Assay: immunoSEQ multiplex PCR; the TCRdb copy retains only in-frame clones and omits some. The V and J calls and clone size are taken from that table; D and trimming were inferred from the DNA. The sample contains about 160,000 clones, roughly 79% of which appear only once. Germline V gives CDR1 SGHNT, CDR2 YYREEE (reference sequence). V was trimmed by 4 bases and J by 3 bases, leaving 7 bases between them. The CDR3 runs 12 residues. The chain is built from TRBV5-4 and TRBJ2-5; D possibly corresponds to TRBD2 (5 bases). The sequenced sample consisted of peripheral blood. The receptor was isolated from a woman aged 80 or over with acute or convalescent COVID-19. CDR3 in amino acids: CASSEAEETQYF. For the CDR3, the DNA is TGTGCCAGCAGCGAAGCGGAAGAGACCCAGTACTTC.